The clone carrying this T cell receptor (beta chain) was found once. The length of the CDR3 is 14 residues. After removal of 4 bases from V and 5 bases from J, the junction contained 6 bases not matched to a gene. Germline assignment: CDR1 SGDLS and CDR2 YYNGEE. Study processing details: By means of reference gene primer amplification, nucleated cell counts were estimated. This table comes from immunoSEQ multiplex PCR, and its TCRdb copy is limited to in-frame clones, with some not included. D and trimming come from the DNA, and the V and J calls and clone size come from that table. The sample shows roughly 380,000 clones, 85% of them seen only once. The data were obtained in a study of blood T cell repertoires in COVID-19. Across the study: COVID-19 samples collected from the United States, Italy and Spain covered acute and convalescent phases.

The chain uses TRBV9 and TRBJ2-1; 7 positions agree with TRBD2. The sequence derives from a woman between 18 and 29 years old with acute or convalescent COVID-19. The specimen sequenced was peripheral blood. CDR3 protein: CASSPPRGDNEQFF. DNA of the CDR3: TGTGCCAGCAGCCCCCCCCGGGGGGACAATGAGCAGTTCTTC.